This T cell receptor (beta chain) was retrieved from a study of T cells in Graves' hyperthyroidism and ophthalmopathy. Study information: Peripheral blood samples were taken at initial diagnosis, prior to any treatment.

Study results and limitations: Ophthalmopathy and stable hyperthyroidism were told apart by a 13 V-J model.

The CDR3 is made up of 15 amino acids. Germline lookup yields CDR1 SGHRS and CDR2 YFSETQ. When ophthalmopathy did not progress within 18 months, Graves' hyperthyroidism was considered stable. Investigators excluded patients with uncontrolled infection, other autoimmune disease, pregnancy or lactation. RNA transcripts gave rise to amplified TCR beta CDR3 regions. The HTBI set primed first-round TCR CDR3 RT-PCR. Each CDR3 protein gets one entry after TCRdb re-called the multiplex PCR reads with MiXCR. The sample lists about 210,000 distinct CDR3 sequences, 17% occurring once. A word on this clonotype: The antigen is unknown. Mismatch with germline at one junction end may stem from a read error.

Specimen: blood. The source is a man in his forties or fifties with Graves' hyperthyroidism. J is TRBJ2-2 and V is TRBV5-1, with TRBD2 matching over 10 bases. Here the CDR3 DNA reads TGTGCCAGCAGTCCAACTAGCGGGAAAGACAGGGAGCTGTTTTTT. The encoded protein is CASSPTSGKDRELFF.